The 22 T cell receptor beta chains in this list originate from one sample, sequenced in a study of control samples from healthy donors and cancer patients. The data were produced by immunoSEQ multiplex PCR, yet TCRdb's version contains in-frame clones alone and is incomplete. The sample holds under 75,000 clones, approximately 85% seen once. Material: blood. The receptors come from a middle-aged man in good health.

The table lists this clone with a few counts. The chain carries TRBV5-5 and TRBJ1-1, with 9 bases fitting TRBD1. Germline V gene sequence: CDR1 SGHKS, CDR2 YYEKEE (reference sequence). This CDR3 comprises 14 residues. V dropped 4 bases and J dropped 3; count of bases not matched to a gene: 4. The CDR3 DNA follows: TGTGCCAGCAGCACCGGGACAGGGCACACTGAAGCTTTCTTT. Encoded protein: CASSTGTGHTEAFF.

The V call is TRBV21-1, the J call TRBJ1-4. TRBV21-1 is a listed pseudogene. This CDR3 is 15 amino acids long. CDR3 loop: CASSATGTTNEKLFF. The CDR3 DNA sequence: TGTGCCAGCAGCGCCACGGGAACAACTAATGAAAAACTGTTTTTT.

This rearrangement joins TRBV6-1 to TRBJ2-7; D may match TRBD1 or TRBD2 (5 bases each). V lost 1 base and J 3 bases, leaving 13 bases between the germline ends. The germline gives CDR1 MNHNS, CDR2 SASEGT. CDR3 length: 15 amino acids. For the CDR3, the DNA is TGTGCCAGCAGTGAAGAACGGTCAGGGAGCTACGAGCAGTACTTC. Translating it yields CASSEERSGSYEQYF.

This sequence joins TRBV3-1 (or the pseudogene TRBV3-2) and TRBJ1-5; 10 nucleotides align to TRBD1. Unmatched junction bases numbered 3, after V lost 1 base and J lost 6 bases. Germline CDR1 is LGHDT and CDR2 is YNNKEL (reference sequence). This CDR3 has 15 residues. CDR3 nucleotides: TGTGCCAGCAGCCAAGGCCGACAGGGGGCTCAGCCCCAGCATTTT. Amino acid sequence: CASSQGRQGAQPQHF.

The V and J genes are TRBV7-9 and TRBJ2-2, with TRBD1 as a possible D gene (5 bases). CDR1 SEHNR and CDR2 FQNEAQ come from the germline V gene (reference sequence). This CDR3 has 16 amino acids. Trimming took 5 bases from V and 0 from J, leaving 13 bases between them. CDR3 protein: CASSIGVMTNTGELFF. CDR3 bases: TGTGCCAGCAGCATAGGGGTAATGACGAACACCGGGGAGCTGTTTTTT.

V and J are TRBV3-1 (or the pseudogene TRBV3-2) and TRBJ1-1, with D maybe TRBD1 (5 bases). The CDR3 runs to 15 residues. Trimming stripped 4 bases from V and 0 bases from J, with 12 bases between. Germline V lookup: CDR1 LGHDT, CDR2 YNNKEL (reference sequence). The CDR3 DNA sequence: TGTGCCAGCAGCCTCAAGGGCAGGGTGAACACTGAAGCTTTCTTT. This codes for CASSLKGRVNTEAFF.

This clone was detected a few times. The V call is TRBV19, the J call TRBJ1-5; no firm D call. Germline CDR1 LNHDA, CDR2 SQIVND (reference sequence). With 2 bases removed from V and 3 bases from J, the gap between germline ends came to 8 bases. This CDR3 has 14 residues. CDR3 loop: CASSIMPVNQPQHF. The CDR3 region has the DNA TGTGCCAGTAGTATAATGCCAGTCAATCAGCCCCAGCATTTT.

This rearrangement joins TRBV12-5 to TRBJ1-5; 10 bases are shared with TRBD1. Per germline, CDR1 LGHNT and CDR2 FRNRAP. J was trimmed by 4 bases and V by 2 bases; bases with no gene match: 11. This CDR3 contains 18 residues. CDR3 protein: CASGLPTLDRGQNQPQHF. CDR3 bases: TGTGCTAGTGGTTTGCCCACCCTCGACAGGGGGCAAAATCAGCCCCAGCATTTT.

J is TRBJ1-4 and V is TRBV19; no clear D. CDR3 size: 15 residues. The ends were cut back, 3 bases at V and 2 bases at J, with 10 bases in the middle. Per germline, CDR1 LNHDA and CDR2 SQIVND (reference sequence). This chain's CDR3 is CASSIDRSTNEKLFF. CDR3 in DNA: TGTGCCAGTAGTATTGATAGGTCGACTAATGAAAAACTGTTTTTT. Based on the CDR3 plus reference TRBV19 and TRBJ1-4, the full variable domain is DGGITQSPKYLFRKEGQNVTLSCEQNLNHDAMYWYRQDPGQGLRLIYYSQIVNDFQKGDIAEGYSVSREKKESFPLTVTSAQKNPTAFYLCASSIDRSTNEKLFFGSGTQLSVL.

The chain uses TRBV11-3 and TRBJ2-5, with 8 bases lining up with TRBD1. Germline V gene data show CDR1 as SGHNT and CDR2 as YENEEA. J gave up 7 bases and V 1 base, and 5 bases lay outside the gene matches. This CDR3 spans 14 amino acids. In DNA form, the CDR3 reads TGTGCCAGCAGCTTAGCACAGGGGGTGGGGACCCAGTACTTC. Encoded protein: CASSLAQGVGTQYF.

The chain has TRBV29-1 and TRBJ2-1; D gene uncertain. Trimming left V 0 bases short and J 6 bases short, with 15 bases between. CDR1 SQVTM and CDR2 ANQGSEA come from the germline V gene. This CDR3 comprises 15 residues. The CDR3 bases are TGCAGCGTTGAAGATGGAAACTGGGGATCCAATGAGCAGTTCTTC. It is translated as CSVEDGNWGSNEQFF.

This clone was seen a few times. V gene TRBV28 combines with J gene TRBJ2-7, with 9 bases fitting TRBD2. Trimming took 5 bases from V and 3 from J; bases not matched to a gene: 14. This CDR3 has 17 amino acids. Germline V gene sequence: CDR1 MDHEN, CDR2 SYDVKM. The CDR3 nucleotides are TGTGCCAGCAGTCCTTTCGGCATAGCGGGAGTTGTCTACGAGCAGTACTTC. This encodes CASSPFGIAGVVYEQYF.

This clone was seen only once. The chain has TRBV5-1 and TRBJ2-5, with TRBD2 matching 10 bases. The CDR3 runs 14 residues. Germline CDR1 reads SGHRS; CDR2 reads YFSETQ. V shed 5 bases, J shed 5 bases, and the junction held 6 bases outside the gene matches. The CDR3 is CASRYLAGVETQYF. The CDR3 DNA reads as TGCGCCAGCAGGTACCTAGCGGGAGTTGAGACCCAGTACTTC.

The J gene is TRBJ2-2, the V gene TRBV27; possibly TRBD2 for D (6 bases). The CDR3 spans 13 residues. CDR1 and CDR2 (germline): MNHEY, SMNVEV (reference sequence). The V end lost 3 bases, the J end lost 4 bases, and 6 bases lay between the germline ends. The CDR3 DNA follows: TGTGCCAGCAGTTTTAGCGGCACCGGGGAGCTGTTTTTT. Amino acids: CASSFSGTGELFF.

V and J are TRBV9 and TRBJ2-3; tentative D call: TRBD1 (7 bases). The CDR3 sequence is 16 residues long. Trimming cost V 0 bases and J 4 bases, with 15 bases left between them. CDR1 and CDR2 (germline): SGDLS, YYNGEE. The CDR3 is CASSVGSGGGADTQYF. The DNA for the CDR3 is TGTGCCAGCAGCGTAGGTTCAGGGGGAGGTGCAGATACGCAGTATTTT. The full variable domain, rest sourced from reference TRBV9 and TRBJ2-3, is DSGVTQTPKHLITATGQRVTLRCSPRSGDLSVYWYQQSLDQGLQFLIQYYNGEERAKGNILERFSAQQFPDLHSELNLSSLELGDSALYFCASSVGSGGGADTQYFGPGTRLTVL.

The CDR3 spells CASSPRQGAYGYTF. CDR3 bases: TGCGCCAGCAGCCCCCGGCAGGGGGCTTATGGCTACACCTTC. The chain combines TRBV5-1 with TRBJ1-2; 8 bases match TRBD1. This CDR3 is built from 14 residues. Germline CDR1 is SGHRS and CDR2 is YFSETQ. V was pared by 4 bases and J by 5 bases, with 7 bases of the junction left unmatched. The full variable domain, with the rest looked up from reference TRBV5-1 and TRBJ1-2, is KAGVTQTPRYLIKTRGQQVTLSCSPISGHRSVSWYQQTPGQGLQFLFEYFSETQRNKGNFPGRFSGRQFSNSRSEMNVSTLELGDSALYLCASSPRQGAYGYTFGSGTRLTVV.

This chain connects TRBV14 to TRBJ2-1; D remains unclear. The germline V gene encodes CDR1 SGHDN and CDR2 FVKESK. The length of the CDR3 is 14 residues. V lost 6 bases and J 0 bases, leaving 9 bases between the germline ends. The CDR3 region has the DNA TGTGCCAGCAGTCGGTGGAGCTCCTACAATGAGCAGTTCTTC. It codes for CASSRWSSYNEQFF.

This clone occurred once. The genes are TRBV2 and TRBJ2-3; D remains ambiguous. Germline lookup yields CDR1 SNHLY and CDR2 FYNNEI. Trimming pared 4 bases from V and 4 bases from J, leaving 18 bases between. This CDR3 is built from 16 residues. CDR3 nucleotides: TGTGCCAGCAGTGTGAACCGTCGAACCGGTGCAGATACGCAGTATTTT. Translation gives CASSVNRRTGADTQYF.

This clone occurred once. The chain couples TRBV30 to TRBJ1-4, with D hard to call. The CDR3 extends over 15 amino acids. Germline CDR1 reads GTSNPN; CDR2 reads SVGIG (reference sequence). The V end was cut by 0 bases, the J end by 2 bases, with 10 bases between. The CDR3 nucleotides read TGTGCCTGGAGTGTACGAGGGTTGACTAATGAAAAACTGTTTTTT. Translation gives CAWSVRGLTNEKLFF.

The rearrangement links TRBV19 to TRBJ2-7; the D is unclear. This CDR3 contains 14 residues. From germline, CDR1 is LNHDA and CDR2 SQIVND (reference sequence). V was pared by 3 bases and J by 1 base, with 10 bases between. CDR3 nucleotides: TGTGCCAGTAGTATTGGTCCAGTATCCTACGAGCAGTACTTC. Residues: CASSIGPVSYEQYF.

The chain joins TRBV12-3 or TRBV12-4 to TRBJ2-2; unclear D gene. The V end lost 3 bases, the J end lost 7 bases, and 9 bases lay between the germline ends. This CDR3 has 13 amino acids. The CDR3 sequence: CASSFLTGGELFF. For the CDR3, the DNA is TGTGCCAGCAGTTTTCTAACCGGCGGGGAGCTGTTTTTT.

The rearrangement uses TRBV24-1 and TRBJ2-2, with D maybe TRBD2 (6 bases). Trimming shortened V by 1 base and J by 4 bases, and 15 bases separated the two germline ends. This CDR3 is built from 17 residues. The germline gives CDR1 KGHDR, CDR2 SFDVKD. Here the CDR3 reads CATSDLMGQGGTGELFF. The CDR3 DNA reads TGTGCCACCAGTGATTTAATGGGGCAGGGAGGCACCGGGGAGCTGTTTTTT.